This TCR beta chain was sequenced for a study of blood T cell repertoires in COVID-19. Only one count was recorded for this clone. As originally analysed: By means of reference gene primer amplification, nucleated cell counts were estimated. Method: immunoSEQ multiplex PCR; TCRdb's copy keeps in-frame clones and lacks some. The D gene and trimming were derived from the DNA, and the V and J assignments and clone size from that table. Here the sample spans about 110,000 clones, 89% being singletons. Trimming took off 5 bases at V and 5 bases at J, with 11 bases between the two ends. Germline CDR1 reads SGHRS; CDR2 reads YFSETQ. This CDR3 is built from 13 residues.

The sequenced sample consisted of peripheral blood. This chain uses TRBV5-1 with TRBJ2-1, with D possibly TRBD2 on 5 matching bases. This TCR was recovered from a man aged 40-49 years with active or convalescent COVID-19. The CDR3 loop is CASRLGLNNEQFF. CDR3 bases: TGCGCCAGCAGGCTCGGACTCAACAATGAGCAGTTCTTC.